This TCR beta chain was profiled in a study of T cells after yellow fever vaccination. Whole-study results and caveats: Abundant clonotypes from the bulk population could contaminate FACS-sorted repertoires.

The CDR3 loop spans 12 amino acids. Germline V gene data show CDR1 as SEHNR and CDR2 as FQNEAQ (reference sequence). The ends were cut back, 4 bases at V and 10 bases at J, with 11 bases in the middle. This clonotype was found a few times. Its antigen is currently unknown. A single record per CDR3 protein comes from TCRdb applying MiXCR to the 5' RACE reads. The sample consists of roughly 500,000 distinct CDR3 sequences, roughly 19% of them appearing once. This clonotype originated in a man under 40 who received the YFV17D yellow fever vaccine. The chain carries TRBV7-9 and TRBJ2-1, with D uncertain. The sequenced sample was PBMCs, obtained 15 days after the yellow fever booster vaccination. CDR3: CASSSNVGEQFF. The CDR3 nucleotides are TGTGCCAGCAGCTCAAACGTGGGAGAGCAGTTCTTC.